These 10 T cell receptor beta chains came from one sample sequenced in a study of spatial heterogeneity in lung cancer. Their target antigens are unknown. Each CDR3 protein is one row after TCRdb ran MiXCR on the 5' RACE reads. The table includes several thousand distinct CDR3 sequences, 9.5% to 15% detected once. Overall study results and limits: The study found that expanded intratumoral alpha and beta TCR counts tracked tumor mutation counts.

Time point reported: sample taken at primary tumor resection. The material sequenced was lung tumor tissue, taken at surgery. Every receptor here comes from a male donor with early-stage non-small cell lung cancer.

Many counts were recorded for this clonotype. Since the library was made to target alpha chains, this beta chain is a stray read and its abundance is not meaningful. The chain carries TRBV14 and TRBJ1-2, with D perhaps TRBD1 (5 bases). The CDR3 is 15 amino acids. V was clipped by 0 bases and J by 6 bases, with 14 bases between them. Germline lookup yields CDR1 SGHDN and CDR2 FVKESK. Here the CDR3 reads CASSQEGGTSDGYTF. The CDR3 DNA reads TGTGCCAGCAGCCAAGAGGGTGGGACGAGCGATGGCTACACCTTC.

This clonotype is categorized as medium-sized. This beta chain is an off-target read within a library intended for alpha chains, so its frequency means little. The chain uses TRBV19 and TRBJ1-4; 10 bases are shared with TRBD1. Looked up from germline, CDR1 is LNHDA and CDR2 is SQIVND (reference sequence). The CDR3 spans 16 residues. Trimming cost V 6 bases and J 6 bases; bases outside gene matches: 10. The CDR3 sequence: CASRSLMGQGHEKLFF. DNA for the CDR3: TGTGCCAGTAGATCCTTAATGGGACAGGGGCATGAAAAACTGTTTTTT.

This clonotype was recorded at least ten times. This beta chain came through as a stray read in a library set up for alpha chains, and its size says little. The chain uses TRBV10-3 and TRBJ1-5; 9 bases agree with TRBD1. V lost 9 bases and J lost 4; bases outside the gene matches: 4. Germline CDR1 and CDR2: ENHRY and SYGVKD. CDR3 length: 13 residues. This CDR3 reads CAIAGTGNQPQHF. CDR3 DNA sequence: TGTGCCATTGCCGGGACAGGGAATCAGCCCCAGCATTTT.

This clonotype appeared a few times. This beta chain lies outside the target of a library built for alpha chains; its clone size means little. CDR3 sequence reads: CASSQAQGNGDNEQFF. Written as DNA, the CDR3 is TGTGCCAGCAGCCAAGCACAGGGGAATGGGGACAATGAGCAGTTCTTC. The V and J genes are TRBV4-2 and TRBJ2-1; the match to TRBD1 covers 7 bases. The junction had 8 bases not matched to a gene; V was cut back by 1 base and J by 5 bases. Germline lookup yields CDR1 LGHNA and CDR2 YNFKEQ. CDR3 length: 16 amino acids.

This clonotype is deemed medium-sized (0.01 to 0.1%). As an off-target read in a library built for alpha chains, this beta chain has a frequency of little significance. This chain joins TRBV6-2 or TRBV6-3 and TRBJ2-1; tentatively, D is TRBD1 or TRBD2 (5 bases each). Trimming took off 0 bases at V and 10 bases at J, with 13 bases between the two ends. The CDR3 consists of 14 residues. Germline V gives CDR1 MNHEY, CDR2 SVGEGT. In DNA, the CDR3 is TGTGCCAGCAGTTACTCGATCGCCTGGGGGGAGCAGTTCTTC. Its translation is CASSYSIAWGEQFF.

Within the sample, this clonotype is medium-sized (0.01 to 0.1%). This beta chain slipped into a library made for alpha chains as a stray read, so its size is not meaningful. J is TRBJ2-2 and V is TRBV28; no clear D. Germline-derived CDR1 and CDR2 are MDHEN and SYDVKM. The V end was cut by 7 bases, the J end by 3 bases, with 12 bases between. The CDR3 length is 14 residues. CDR3 in amino acids: CASTESGYTGELFF. The CDR3 DNA reads TGTGCCAGCACCGAATCGGGTTACACCGGGGAGCTGTTTTTT.

By share, this clonotype ranks as medium-sized. This beta chain came through as a stray read in a library set up for alpha chains, and its size says little. The chain's CDR3 is CASSPGSEQYF. The CDR3, as DNA: TGTGCCAGCAGTCCAGGTTCCGAGCAGTACTTC. This chain connects TRBV12-3 or TRBV12-4 to TRBJ2-7; D remains unclear. V lost 5 bases to trimming and J lost 6 bases, with 8 bases between them. This CDR3 contains 11 residues.

Details on this clonotype: Because this beta chain is a stray read in a library intended to capture alpha chains, its abundance should not be given much weight. V is TRBV2 and J is TRBJ2-7; D perhaps matches TRBD2 (6 bases). The ends were cut back, 3 bases at V and 5 bases at J, with 20 bases in the middle. The CDR3 contains 16 residues. Germline-derived CDR1 and CDR2 are SNHLY and FYNNEI. This CDR3 is CASSELDSSGGDEQYF. The CDR3 DNA reads TGTGCCAGCAGTGAGCTGGATTCGTCAGGAGGGGACGAGCAGTACTTC.

Comments on this clonotype: The library was designed around alpha chains, so this beta chain is a stray read whose abundance carries little weight. The rearrangement joins TRBV27 to TRBJ1-1; maybe TRBD1 (5 bases). CDR3 length equals 13 residues. The V end lost 5 bases, the J end lost 1 base, and 8 bases lay between the germline ends. Germline CDR1 reads MNHEY; CDR2 reads SMNVEV (reference sequence). In DNA form, the CDR3 reads TGTGCCAGCAGTGTTGACAGGAACACTGAAGCTTTCTTT. It is translated as CASSVDRNTEAFF.

A remark on this clonotype: With the library built for alpha chains, this beta chain is off target and its frequency is not meaningful. In nucleotides, the CDR3 is TGTGCCGGTGGGGGACACGTTTCGAACACTGAAGCTTTCTTT. This translates into CAGGGHVSNTEAFF. V gene TRBV2 combines with J gene TRBJ1-1; tentatively, D is TRBD1 (6 bases). CDR3 length: 14 amino acids. CDR1 is SNHLY, CDR2 FYNNEI, per germline. Trimming left V 11 bases short and J 1 base short, with 17 bases between.